These 13 T cell receptor beta chains were all obtained from the same sample, sequenced in a study of T cells in Graves' hyperthyroidism and ophthalmopathy. RNA transcripts gave rise to amplified TCR beta CDR3 regions. The HTBI primer set served for first-round RT-PCR of the TCR CDR3. TCRdb called the multiplex PCR reads again in MiXCR, with one record for every CDR3 protein. Found here are nearly 110,000 distinct CDR3 sequences, about a sixth of them singletons; the top ten hold about 45%. Sequencing was carried out using blood. The receptors shown here come from a woman aged 50 to 60 with Graves' hyperthyroidism.

This clonotype occurred many times. This chain links TRBV5-1 with TRBJ2-1; 8 bases line up with TRBD1. V was clipped by 3 bases and J by 4 bases; unmatched bases: 9. Germline V gene data show CDR1 as SGHRS and CDR2 as YFSETQ. The CDR3 consists of 16 residues. The CDR3 nucleotides are TGCGCCAGCAGCTCTGGACAGGGTAGTAAGTACAATGAGCAGTTCTTC. Protein sequence: CASSSGQGSKYNEQFF.

This clonotype was detected many times. The chain combines TRBV11-2 with TRBJ1-5; D unresolved. The CDR3 length is 13 residues. Germline assignment: CDR1 SGHAT and CDR2 FQNNGV. V lost 5 bases and J lost 2, with 7 bases in between. The CDR3 coding sequence is TGTGCCAGCAGCCTATTCGGCAATCAGCCCCAGCATTTT. Amino acids: CASSLFGNQPQHF.

This clonotype has a count of ten or more. V is TRBV6-1 and J is TRBJ2-1, with 8 nucleotides matching TRBD1. V shed 5 bases and J 3 bases; nucleotides not matched to a gene: 6. The CDR3 length is 15 residues. Germline V gene lookup returns CDR1 MNHNS and CDR2 SASEGT. The CDR3 here is CASSFQGANYNEQFF. The CDR3 nucleotides read TGTGCCAGCAGTTTCCAGGGGGCCAACTACAATGAGCAGTTCTTC.

The chain is built from TRBV11-3 and TRBJ2-1; TRBD1 might be the D (5 bases). The V and J ends lost 3 bases and 6 bases respectively, with 18 bases between them. CDR1 and CDR2 from the germline V gene are SGHNT and YENEEA. The length of the CDR3 is 16 residues. The CDR3 loop is CASSLSPRVWGNEQFF. The CDR3 DNA follows: TGTGCCAGCAGCTTGTCGCCCAGGGTTTGGGGCAATGAGCAGTTCTTC. The entire variable domain, with the rest obtained from reference TRBV11-3 and TRBJ2-1, is as follows: EAGVVQSPRYKIIEKKQPVAFWCNPISGHNTLYWYLQNLGQGPELLIRYENEEAVDDSQLPKDRFSAERLKGVDSTLKIQPAELGDSAVYLCASSLSPRVWGNEQFFGPGTRLTVL.

On this clonotype itself: This clone may be a read error of a much larger clone one base away. This chain uses TRBV2 with TRBJ2-1; 7 bases align to TRBD2. This CDR3 contains 15 residues. The germline gives CDR1 SNHLY, CDR2 FYNNEI. With V trimmed by 10 bases and J by 4 bases, 13 bases remained unmatched. The CDR3 region has the DNA TGTGCCACCCCTACTTTAGAGCGGGGTTACAATGAGCAGTTCTTC. Encoded protein: CATPTLERGYNEQFF.

This clonotype was counted ten times or more. The rearrangement links TRBV7-6 to TRBJ2-7, with TRBD1 as a possible D gene (6 bases). The CDR3 spans 15 residues. Trimming shortened V by 1 base and J by 1 base, and 11 bases separated the two germline ends. Germline V gives CDR1 SGHVS, CDR2 FNYEAQ. The CDR3 loop reads CASSLEQGSSYEQYF. CDR3 coding DNA: TGTGCCAGCAGCTTAGAACAGGGAAGTTCCTACGAGCAGTACTTC.

This chain connects TRBV28 to TRBJ2-1, with D maybe TRBD2 (6 bases). Germline V CDR1 and CDR2: MDHEN, SYDVKM. V was cut by 7 bases and J by 15 bases, with 25 bases left in between. This CDR3 is 14 amino acids long. The CDR3 bases are TGTGCCAGCACCCCTGGACTAAAGTTCGGAGAAGGGTTCTTC. This translates into CASTPGLKFGEGFF.

This clonotype appeared many times. This chain links TRBV20-1 with TRBJ2-3, with D perhaps matching TRBD1 (6 bases). Germline V lookup: CDR1 DFQATT, CDR2 SNEGSKA (reference sequence). V lost 5 bases, J lost 6 bases, and 12 bases lay in between. The CDR3 is 12 residues long. CDR3 sequence: CSAEGVSDTQYF. CDR3 coding DNA: TGCAGTGCTGAGGGGGTTTCGGATACGCAGTATTTT.

The genes are TRBV15 and TRBJ1-1, with D perhaps matching TRBD1 (5 bases). This CDR3 is 15 amino acids long. Trimming shortened V by 7 bases and J by 0 bases, and 15 bases separated the two germline ends. The germline CDR1 and CDR2 sequences are LNHNV and YYDKDF (reference sequence). The CDR3 region is CATTQGARVNTEAFF. CDR3 in DNA: TGTGCCACCACTCAAGGGGCGCGGGTGAACACTGAAGCTTTCTTT.

In its sample, this clonotype was seen many times. The rearrangement uses TRBV5-6 and TRBJ1-2; 7 bases match TRBD1. V lost 4 bases to trimming and J lost 4 bases; unmatched junction nucleotides: 7. CDR1 is SGHDT and CDR2 is YYEEEE in the germline V gene. CDR3 length: 14 residues. The DNA for the CDR3 is TGTGCCAGCAGCGCCCCGACAGGGAGCTATGGCTACACCTTC. It yields the protein CASSAPTGSYGYTF. Looking up the rest from reference TRBV5-6 and TRBJ1-2 gives the full variable domain: DAGVTQSPTHLIKTRGQQVTLRCSPKSGHDTVSWYQQALGQGPQFIFQYYEEEERQRGNFPDRFSGHQFPNYSSELNVNALLLGDSALYLCASSAPTGSYGYTFGSGTRLTVV.

This clonotype was observed at least ten times. CDR3 in DNA: TGCGCCAGCAGGGGGACAGGGGAAGAGACCCAGTACTTC. Translation gives CASRGTGEETQYF. V gene TRBV10-2 combines with J gene TRBJ2-5, with 10 nucleotides matching TRBD1. Germline V lookup: CDR1 WSHSY, CDR2 SAAADI. J was trimmed by 3 bases and V by 6 bases; bases with no gene match: 1. The CDR3 is 13 amino acids.

This clonotype was seen at least ten times. The rearrangement joins TRBV28 to TRBJ1-5; D is possibly TRBD1 (6 bases). The CDR3 contains 15 residues. CDR1 is MDHEN and CDR2 is SYDVKM in the germline V gene. Trimming left V 6 bases short and J 0 bases short, with 12 bases between. CDR3 protein: CASRSPTGSNQPQHF. The DNA of the CDR3 is TGTGCCAGCAGGTCCCCGACAGGTAGCAATCAGCCCCAGCATTTT.

This clonotype was picked up one time. This chain connects TRBV28 to TRBJ2-7; the D gene is possibly TRBD1 (5 bases). This CDR3 is 15 amino acids long. Germline-derived CDR1 and CDR2 are MDHEN and SYDVKM. Trimming shortened V by 4 bases and J by 3 bases, and 16 bases separated the two germline ends. The DNA for the CDR3 is TGTGCCAGCAGTTACCAGGACACCACCTTCTACGAGCAGTACTTC. Amino acids: CASSYQDTTFYEQYF.